The 15 T cell receptor beta chains given below trace back to one sample, sequenced in a study of blood T cell repertoires in COVID-19. The method was immunoSEQ multiplex PCR; TCRdb's version includes in-frame clones alone and lacks a portion of them. The sample has tens of thousands of clones; roughly 78% are singletons. The sequencing sample was made of peripheral blood. The receptors were sampled from an elderly woman with acute or convalescent COVID-19.

The rearrangement links TRBV18 to TRBJ2-5, with 7 bases identical to TRBD2. The CDR3 is 14 amino acids. Germline V CDR1 and CDR2: KGHSH, LQKENI. V lost 2 bases to trimming and J lost 5 bases; unmatched junction nucleotides: 5. CDR3 DNA: TGTGCCAGCTCACCAAGGTCGCGGGAGGAGACCCAGTACTTC. The encoded protein is CASSPRSREETQYF.

The chain recombines TRBV7-7 with TRBJ1-5; no definite D call. Germline V gene sequence: CDR1 SSHAT, CDR2 FNYEAQ (reference sequence). V was cut by 0 bases and J by 0 bases, with 15 bases left in between. The CDR3 loop spans 18 amino acids. The CDR3 bases are TGTGCCAGCAGCTTAGCTGCACAGCCCTGGGTTAGCAATCAGCCCCAGCATTTT. Translated, it gives CASSLAAQPWVSNQPQHF.

This sequence joins TRBV24-1 and TRBJ2-1; tentative D call: TRBD2 (5 bases). CDR1 is KGHDR, CDR2 SFDVKD, per germline. The CDR3 is 12 residues long. The ends were cut back, 4 bases at V and 10 bases at J, with 10 bases in the middle. The CDR3: CATSDPGLEQFF. The DNA for the CDR3 is TGTGCCACCAGTGACCCGGGGTTGGAGCAGTTCTTC.

The chain has TRBV10-3 and TRBJ1-4, with D maybe TRBD1 (5 bases). Per germline, CDR1 ENHRY and CDR2 SYGVKD. Trimming removed 3 bases at V and 3 bases at J, with 11 bases between. The CDR3 is 15 residues long. For the CDR3, the DNA is TGTGCCATCAGTGAACAAGGGGCGGCTAATGAAAAACTGTTTTTT. Translating gives CAISEQGAANEKLFF.

The V and J genes are TRBV7-3 and TRBJ2-1; 9 nucleotides agree with TRBD1. CDR1 is SGHTA, CDR2 FQGTGA, per germline. The CDR3 is made up of 15 amino acids. After removal of 1 base from V and 7 bases from J, the junction contained 5 bases not matched to a gene. The CDR3 bases are TGTGCCAGCAGCTTAAACAGGGGGCGCGAGAATGAGCAGTTCTTC. Its translation: CASSLNRGRENEQFF. Together with reference TRBV7-3 and TRBJ2-1, the CDR3 gives the full variable domain: GAGVSQTPSNKVTEKGKYVELRCDPISGHTALYWYRQSLGQGPEFLIYFQGTGAADDSGLPNDRFFAVRPEGSVSTLKIQRTERGDSAVYLCASSLNRGRENEQFFGPGTRLTVL.

This clone was detected a few times. The CDR3 DNA is TGTGCCATCAGTGGGGGTCCGGCGGGGGCTAACTATGGCTACACCTTC. Protein product: CAISGGPAGANYGYTF. This rearrangement joins TRBV10-3 to TRBJ1-2; tentatively, D is TRBD1 (5 bases). This CDR3 spans 16 amino acids. Trimming pared 4 bases from V and 0 bases from J, leaving 15 bases between. The germline CDR1 and CDR2 sequences are ENHRY and SYGVKD.

This clone was recorded a few times. V gene TRBV15 combines with J gene TRBJ2-1, with 7 bases identical to TRBD1. This CDR3 is built from 15 residues. V shed 5 bases, J shed 0 bases, and the junction held 4 bases outside the gene matches. CDR1 and CDR2 (germline): LNHNV, YYDKDF (reference sequence). The CDR3: CATSPRQGSYNEQFF. The CDR3 region has the DNA TGTGCCACCAGCCCCAGACAGGGCTCCTACAATGAGCAGTTCTTC. The full variable domain, completed using reference TRBV15 and TRBJ2-1, is DAMVIQNPRYQVTQFGKPVTLSCSQTLNHNVMYWYQQKSSQAPKLLFHYYDKDFNNEADTPDNFQSRRPNTSFCFLDIRSPGLGDTAMYLCATSPRQGSYNEQFFGPGTRLTVL.

This clone was observed at least ten times. This sequence joins TRBV5-1 and TRBJ2-7; TRBD2 matches at 10 bases. J was trimmed by 3 bases and V by 4 bases; bases with no gene match: 7. CDR1 and CDR2 (germline): SGHRS, YFSETQ. CDR3 length: 15 residues. CDR3 nucleotides: TGCGCCAGCAGCCTTACAGCGGGGGGGCACTACGAGCAGTACTTC. It codes for CASSLTAGGHYEQYF.

This clone appeared a few times. At the DNA level, this CDR3 is encoded by other sequences in the same sample as well. The chain joins TRBV3-1 (or the pseudogene TRBV3-2) to TRBJ2-5, with 8 positions matching TRBD1. With 4 bases clipped from V and 2 bases from J, the junction kept 3 bases outside the gene matches. CDR3 length: 14 amino acids. Germline V gene sequence: CDR1 LGHDT, CDR2 YNNKEL (reference sequence). CDR3 sequence (DNA): TGTGCCAGCAGCCTATGGGACAGGCAAGAGACCCAGTACTTC. The encoded protein is CASSLWDRQETQYF.

This clone was detected once. V gene TRBV18 combines with J gene TRBJ2-5; 10 nucleotides match TRBD1. This CDR3 comprises 14 residues. Germline CDR1 reads KGHSH; CDR2 reads LQKENI. The V segment lost 3 bases and the J segment 5 bases; nucleotides outside the gene matches: 3. CDR3 sequence reads: CASSPDRGTETQYF. For the CDR3, the DNA is TGTGCCAGCTCACCGGACAGGGGGACGGAGACCCAGTACTTC.

V and J are TRBV5-1 and TRBJ2-7; D not certain. Trimming cost V 2 bases and J 2 bases, with 11 bases left between them. The germline CDR1 and CDR2 sequences are SGHRS and YFSETQ. This CDR3 has 14 residues. CDR3 residues: CASSLGGQTYEQYF. The DNA of the CDR3 is TGCGCCAGCAGCTTAGGCGGCCAAACCTACGAGCAGTACTTC.

The CDR3 DNA sequence: TGTGCCAGCAGTGAACCGGGACAGGGGGGTGGCTATGGCTACACCTTC. This sequence encodes CASSEPGQGGGYGYTF. The chain joins TRBV25-1 to TRBJ1-2; TRBD1 matches 11 bases. Germline V gives CDR1 MGHDK, CDR2 SYGVNS. CDR3 length: 16 amino acids. Germline trimming cut 2 bases from V and 4 bases from J; bases unmatched to any gene: 6.

This clone was seen a handful of times. The rearrangement joins TRBV5-1 to TRBJ1-6, with D unclear. This CDR3 spans 13 amino acids. Germline V gene lookup returns CDR1 SGHRS and CDR2 YFSETQ. V lost 0 bases and J 13 bases, leaving 11 bases between the germline ends. For the CDR3, the DNA is TGCGCCAGCAGCTTGGGGGTGGGAGAGCCCCTCCACTTT. The encoded protein is CASSLGVGEPLHF.

The chain combines TRBV7-2 with TRBJ2-7; 7 positions agree with TRBD2. With 1 base clipped from V and 3 bases from J, the junction kept 6 bases outside the gene matches. This CDR3 has 15 amino acids. Germline CDR1 reads SGHTA; CDR2 reads FQGNSA. The CDR3 region is CASSLGGGSHYEQYF. The DNA for the CDR3 is TGTGCCAGCAGCTTAGGTGGCGGGAGCCACTACGAGCAGTACTTC.

V is TRBV27 and J is TRBJ2-7, with 7 bases lining up with TRBD1. V trimming: 5 bases; J trimming: 3 bases; junction bases outside the gene matches: 4. Germline-derived CDR1 and CDR2 are MNHEY and SMNVEV (reference sequence). CDR3 length: 13 residues. This chain's CDR3 is CASSKWDSYEQYF. The CDR3 DNA is TGTGCCAGCAGTAAATGGGACAGCTACGAGCAGTACTTC.